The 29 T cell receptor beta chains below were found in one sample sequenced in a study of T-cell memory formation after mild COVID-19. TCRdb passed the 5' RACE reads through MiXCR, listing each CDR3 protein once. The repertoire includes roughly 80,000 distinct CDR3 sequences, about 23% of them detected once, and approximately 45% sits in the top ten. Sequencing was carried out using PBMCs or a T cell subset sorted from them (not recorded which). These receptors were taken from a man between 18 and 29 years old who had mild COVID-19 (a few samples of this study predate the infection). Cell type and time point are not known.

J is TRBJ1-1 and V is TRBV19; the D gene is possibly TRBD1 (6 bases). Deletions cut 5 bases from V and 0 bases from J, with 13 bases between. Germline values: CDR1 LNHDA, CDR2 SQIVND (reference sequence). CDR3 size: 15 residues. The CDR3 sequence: CASSPGDTMNTEAFF. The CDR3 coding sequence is TGTGCCAGTAGTCCAGGGGACACCATGAACACTGAAGCTTTCTTT.

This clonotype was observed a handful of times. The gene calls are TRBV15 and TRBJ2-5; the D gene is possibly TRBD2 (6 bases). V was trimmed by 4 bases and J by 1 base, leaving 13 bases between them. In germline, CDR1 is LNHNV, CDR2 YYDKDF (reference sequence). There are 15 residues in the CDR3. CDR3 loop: CATSKSREIQETQYF. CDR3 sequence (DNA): TGTGCCACCAGCAAGAGTCGGGAGATCCAAGAGACCCAGTACTTC.

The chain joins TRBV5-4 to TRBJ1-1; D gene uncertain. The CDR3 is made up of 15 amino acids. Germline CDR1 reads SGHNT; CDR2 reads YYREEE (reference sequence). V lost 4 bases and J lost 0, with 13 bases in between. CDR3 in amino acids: CASSRPAALNTEAFF. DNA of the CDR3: TGTGCCAGCAGCCGCCCAGCAGCTTTGAACACTGAAGCTTTCTTT.

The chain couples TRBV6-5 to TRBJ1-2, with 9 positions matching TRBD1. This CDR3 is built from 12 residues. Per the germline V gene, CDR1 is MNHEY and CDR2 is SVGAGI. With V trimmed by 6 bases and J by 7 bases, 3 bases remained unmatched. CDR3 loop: CASRRTGVGYTF. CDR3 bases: TGTGCCAGCAGGAGGACAGGGGTTGGCTACACCTTC.

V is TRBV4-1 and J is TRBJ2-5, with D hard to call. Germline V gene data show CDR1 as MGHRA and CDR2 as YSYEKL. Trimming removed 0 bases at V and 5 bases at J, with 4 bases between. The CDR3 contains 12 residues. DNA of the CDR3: TGCGCCAGCAGCCAAGATATGGAGACCCAGTACTTC. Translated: CASSQDMETQYF.

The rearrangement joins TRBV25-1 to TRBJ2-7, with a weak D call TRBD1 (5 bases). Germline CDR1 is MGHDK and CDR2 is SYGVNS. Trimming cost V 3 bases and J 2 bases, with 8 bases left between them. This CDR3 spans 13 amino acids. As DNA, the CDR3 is TGTGCCAGCAGTGAGGCAGGGACCTACGAGCAGTACTTC. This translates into CASSEAGTYEQYF.

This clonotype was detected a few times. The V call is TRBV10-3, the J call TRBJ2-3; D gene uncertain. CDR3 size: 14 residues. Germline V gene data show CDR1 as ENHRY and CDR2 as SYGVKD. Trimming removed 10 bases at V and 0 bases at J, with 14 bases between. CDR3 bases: TGTGCCACCCGTGGCACTCCGAGCACAGATACGCAGTATTTT. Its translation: CATRGTPSTDTQYF.

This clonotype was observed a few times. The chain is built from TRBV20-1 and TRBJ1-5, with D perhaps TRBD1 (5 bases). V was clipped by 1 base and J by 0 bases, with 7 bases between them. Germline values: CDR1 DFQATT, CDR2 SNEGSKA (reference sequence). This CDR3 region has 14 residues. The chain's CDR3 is CSARGQNSNQPQHF. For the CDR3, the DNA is TGCAGTGCTAGAGGACAGAATAGCAATCAGCCCCAGCATTTT.

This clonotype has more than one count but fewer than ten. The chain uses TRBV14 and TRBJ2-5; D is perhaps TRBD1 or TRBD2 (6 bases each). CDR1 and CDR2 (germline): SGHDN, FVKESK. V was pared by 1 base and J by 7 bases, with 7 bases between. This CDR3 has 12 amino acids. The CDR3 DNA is TGTGCCAGCAGCCAAGGGGGGGCGACCCAGTACTTC. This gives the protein CASSQGGATQYF.

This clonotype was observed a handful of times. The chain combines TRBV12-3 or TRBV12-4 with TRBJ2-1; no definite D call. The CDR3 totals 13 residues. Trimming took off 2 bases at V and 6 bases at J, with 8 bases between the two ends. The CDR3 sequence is CASSLFASNEQFF. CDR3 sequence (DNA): TGTGCCAGCAGTTTATTCGCGAGCAATGAGCAGTTCTTC.

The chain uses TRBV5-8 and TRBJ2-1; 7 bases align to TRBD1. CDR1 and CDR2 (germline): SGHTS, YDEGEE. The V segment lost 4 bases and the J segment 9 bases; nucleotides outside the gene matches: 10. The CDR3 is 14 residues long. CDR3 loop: CASSPGTEGGEQFF. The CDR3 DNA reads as TGTGCCAGCAGCCCAGGGACAGAAGGAGGTGAGCAGTTCTTC.

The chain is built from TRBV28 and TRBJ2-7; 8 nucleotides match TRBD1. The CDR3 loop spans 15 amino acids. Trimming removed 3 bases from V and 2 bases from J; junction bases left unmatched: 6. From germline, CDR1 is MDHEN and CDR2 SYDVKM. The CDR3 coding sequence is TGTGCCAGCAGTTTTCGCACAGGGGGTCCCTACGAGCAGTACGTC. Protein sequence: CASSFRTGGPYEQYV.

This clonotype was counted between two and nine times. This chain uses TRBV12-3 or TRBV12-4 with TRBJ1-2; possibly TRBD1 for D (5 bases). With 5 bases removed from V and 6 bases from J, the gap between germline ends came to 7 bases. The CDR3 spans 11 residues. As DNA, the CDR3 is TGTGCCAGCAGTCAGACAGATGGCTACACCTTC. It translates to CASSQTDGYTF.

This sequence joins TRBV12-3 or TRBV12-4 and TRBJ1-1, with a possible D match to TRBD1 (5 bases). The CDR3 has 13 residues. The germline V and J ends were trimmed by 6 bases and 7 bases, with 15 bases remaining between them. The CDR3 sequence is CASSPGPRLEAFF. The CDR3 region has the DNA TGTGCCAGCAGCCCGGGACCGCGGCTTGAAGCTTTCTTT.

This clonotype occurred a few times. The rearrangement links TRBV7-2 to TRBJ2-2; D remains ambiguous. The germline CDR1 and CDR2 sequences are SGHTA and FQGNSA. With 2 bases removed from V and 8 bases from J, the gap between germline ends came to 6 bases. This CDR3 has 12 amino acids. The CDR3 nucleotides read TGTGCCAGCAGCTTACTACCGGGGGAGCTGTTTTTT. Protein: CASSLLPGELFF.

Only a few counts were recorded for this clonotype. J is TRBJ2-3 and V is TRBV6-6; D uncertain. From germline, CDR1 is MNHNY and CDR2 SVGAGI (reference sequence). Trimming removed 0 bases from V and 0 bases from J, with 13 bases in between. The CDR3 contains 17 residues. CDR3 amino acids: CASSYSIGPFSTDTQYF. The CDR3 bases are TGTGCCAGCAGTTACTCGATAGGCCCGTTTAGCACAGATACGCAGTATTTT.

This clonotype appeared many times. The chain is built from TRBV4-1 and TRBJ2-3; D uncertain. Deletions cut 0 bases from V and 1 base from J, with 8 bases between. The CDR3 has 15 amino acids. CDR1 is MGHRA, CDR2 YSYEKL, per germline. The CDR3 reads CASSQESLRTDTQYF. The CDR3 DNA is TGCGCCAGCAGCCAAGAATCGCTTCGCACAGATACGCAGTATTTT.

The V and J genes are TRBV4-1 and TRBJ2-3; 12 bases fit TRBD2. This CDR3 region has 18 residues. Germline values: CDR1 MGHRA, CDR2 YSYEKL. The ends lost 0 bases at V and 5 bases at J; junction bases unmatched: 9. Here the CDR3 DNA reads TGCGCCAGCAGCCAAGAAAAGCTAGCGGGGGGGCCAAAAGATACGCAGTATTTT. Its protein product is CASSQEKLAGGPKDTQYF.

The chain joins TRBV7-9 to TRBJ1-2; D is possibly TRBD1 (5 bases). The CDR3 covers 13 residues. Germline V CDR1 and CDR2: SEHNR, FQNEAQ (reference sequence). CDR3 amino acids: CTSRGSRFYGYTF. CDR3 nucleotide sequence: TGTACATCTCGGGGCAGCCGCTTCTATGGCTACACCTTC.

The CDR3: CASSLSVSSGLNQPQHF. The DNA for the CDR3 is TGTGCCAGCAGTTTATCGGTCAGTTCAGGGTTAAATCAGCCCCAGCATTTT. The V gene is TRBV27, the J gene TRBJ1-5, with a possible D match to TRBD1 (5 bases). Trimming stripped 0 bases from V and 4 bases from J, with 16 bases between. From germline, CDR1 is MNHEY and CDR2 SMNVEV (reference sequence). The CDR3 covers 17 residues.

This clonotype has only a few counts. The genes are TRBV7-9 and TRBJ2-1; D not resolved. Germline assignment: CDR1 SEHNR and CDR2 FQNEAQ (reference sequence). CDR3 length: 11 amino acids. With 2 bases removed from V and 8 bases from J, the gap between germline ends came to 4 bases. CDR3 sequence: CASSLMDEQFF. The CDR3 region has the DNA TGTGCCAGCAGCTTAATGGATGAGCAGTTCTTC.

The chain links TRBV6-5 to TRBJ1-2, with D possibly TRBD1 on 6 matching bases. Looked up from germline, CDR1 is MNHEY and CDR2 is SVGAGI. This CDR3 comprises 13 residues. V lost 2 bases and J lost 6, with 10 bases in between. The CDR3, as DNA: TGTGCCAGCAGTTACGCAGGGGCCAATGGCTACACCTTC. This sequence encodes CASSYAGANGYTF.

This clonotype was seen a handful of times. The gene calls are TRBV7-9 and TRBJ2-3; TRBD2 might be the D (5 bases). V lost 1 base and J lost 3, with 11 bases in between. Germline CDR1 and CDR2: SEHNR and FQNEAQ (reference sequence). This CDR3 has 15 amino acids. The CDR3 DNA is TGTGCCAGCAGCTTAGGATTCCGGGGTACAGATACGCAGTATTTT. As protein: CASSLGFRGTDTQYF.

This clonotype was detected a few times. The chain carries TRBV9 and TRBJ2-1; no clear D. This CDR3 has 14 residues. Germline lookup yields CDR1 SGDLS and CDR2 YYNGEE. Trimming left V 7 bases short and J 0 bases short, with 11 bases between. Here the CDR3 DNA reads TGTGCCAGCGGGCTCACAGCCTCCTACAATGAGCAGTTCTTC. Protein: CASGLTASYNEQFF. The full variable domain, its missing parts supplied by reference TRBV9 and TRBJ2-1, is DSGVTQTPKHLITATGQRVTLRCSPRSGDLSVYWYQQSLDQGLQFLIQYYNGEERAKGNILERFSAQQFPDLHSELNLSSLELGDSALYFCASGLTASYNEQFFGPGTRLTVL.

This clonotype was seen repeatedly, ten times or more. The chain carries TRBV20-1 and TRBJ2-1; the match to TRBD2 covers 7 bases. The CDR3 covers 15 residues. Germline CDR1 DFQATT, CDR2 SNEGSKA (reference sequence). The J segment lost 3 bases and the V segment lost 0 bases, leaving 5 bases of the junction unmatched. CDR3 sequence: CSARDLAGVYNEQFF. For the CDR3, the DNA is TGCAGTGCTAGAGATCTCGCGGGGGTCTACAATGAGCAGTTCTTC.

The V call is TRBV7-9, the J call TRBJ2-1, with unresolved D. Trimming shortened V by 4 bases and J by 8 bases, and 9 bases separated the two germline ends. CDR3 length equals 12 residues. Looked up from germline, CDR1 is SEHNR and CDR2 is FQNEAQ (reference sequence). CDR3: CASSSGIHEQFF. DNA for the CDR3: TGTGCCAGCAGCTCCGGCATACATGAGCAGTTCTTC. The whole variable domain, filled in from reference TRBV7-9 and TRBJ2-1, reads DTGVSQNPRHKITKRGQNVTFRCDPISEHNRLYWYRQTLGQGPEFLTYFQNEAQLEKSRLLSDRFSAERPKGSFSTLEIQRTEQGDSAMYLCASSSGIHEQFFGPGTRLTVL.

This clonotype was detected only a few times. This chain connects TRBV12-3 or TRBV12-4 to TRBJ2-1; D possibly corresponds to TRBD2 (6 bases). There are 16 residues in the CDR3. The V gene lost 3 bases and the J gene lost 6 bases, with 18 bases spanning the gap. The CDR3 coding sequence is TGTGCCAGCAGTTTGGGGCTCGGGACTTACGTCAATGAGCAGTTCTTC. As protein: CASSLGLGTYVNEQFF.

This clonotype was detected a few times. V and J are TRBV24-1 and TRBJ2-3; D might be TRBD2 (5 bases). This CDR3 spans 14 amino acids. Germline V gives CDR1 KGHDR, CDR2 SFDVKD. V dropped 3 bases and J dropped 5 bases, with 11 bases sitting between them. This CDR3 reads CATSDPDRGDTQYF. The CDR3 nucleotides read TGTGCCACCAGTGATCCGGACCGGGGAGATACGCAGTATTTT.

For the CDR3, the DNA is TGCGCCAGCAGCCAGACAGGGAATTCCCTTTCACCCCTCCACTTT. It specifies CASSQTGNSLSPLHF. This chain links TRBV4-3 with TRBJ1-6; 7 nucleotides align to TRBD1. The CDR3 extends over 15 amino acids. Germline CDR1 LGHNA, CDR2 YSLEER. V was clipped by 3 bases and J by 9 bases; unmatched bases: 8.